This is a list of T cell receptor beta chains from one sample in a study of blood T cells in healthy people across ages. TCRdb reprocessed the 5' RACE reads via MiXCR and lists one record per CDR3 protein. This table holds about 970,000 distinct CDR3 sequences, roughly half found once. Specimen: blood. These receptors were taken from a woman aged 60-75 years in good health. The CDR3 runs from the conserved cysteine through the conserved F or W. Fields, in order: J gene, D gene, clone size, V gene, CDR3 protein, CDR3 DNA. The D gene is left open where the match is weak. The listing skips clone size in some rows; elsewhere it reads once, few, many or a size class.

j_gene: TRBJ1-1; d_gene: TRBD1; abundance: .; v_gene: TRBV9; CDR3aa: CASSARQGGPNTEAFF; CDR3nt: TGTGCCAGCAGCGCAAGACAGGGAGGGCCGAACACTGAAGCTTTCTTT
j_gene: TRBJ2-3; d_gene: .; abundance: few; v_gene: TRBV10-3; CDR3aa: CAISDYGGSTDTQYF; CDR3nt: TGTGCCATCAGTGATTATGGGGGGTCCACAGATACGCAGTATTTT
j_gene: TRBJ2-5; d_gene: TRBD1; abundance: .; v_gene: TRBV7-2; CDR3aa: CASSLNWDRGKETQYF; CDR3nt: TGTGCCAGCAGCTTAAACTGGGACAGGGGGAAAGAGACCCAGTACTTC
j_gene: TRBJ2-6; d_gene: TRBD1; abundance: .; v_gene: TRBV28; CDR3aa: CASSKRTGSRGGANVLTF; CDR3nt: TGTGCCAGCAGTAAAAGGACAGGGAGCAGGGGAGGGGCCAACGTCCTGACTTTC
j_gene: TRBJ2-5; d_gene: .; abundance: .; v_gene: TRBV7-2; CDR3aa: CASQWGGGQETQYF; CDR3nt: TGTGCCAGCCAATGGGGAGGGGGGCAAGAGACCCAGTACTTC
j_gene: TRBJ2-1; d_gene: .; abundance: few; v_gene: TRBV28; CDR3aa: CAAGRYNEQFF; CDR3nt: TGTGCGGCGGGTCGATACAATGAGCAGTTCTTC
j_gene: TRBJ2-7; d_gene: TRBD2; abundance: few; v_gene: TRBV29-1; CDR3aa: CSVATSGGYEQYF; CDR3nt: TGCAGCGTGGCAACTAGCGGCGGCTACGAGCAGTACTTC
j_gene: TRBJ2-7; d_gene: .; abundance: few; v_gene: TRBV4-2; CDR3aa: CASSPNRVEQYF; CDR3nt: TGTGCCAGCAGCCCAAACAGGGTCGAGCAGTACTTC
j_gene: TRBJ2-1; d_gene: TRBD1; abundance: .; v_gene: TRBV6-1; CDR3aa: CASRGTGGGFNEQFF; CDR3nt: TGTGCCAGCAGGGGGACAGGGGGGGGTTTCAATGAGCAGTTCTTC
j_gene: TRBJ2-1; d_gene: .; abundance: .; v_gene: TRBV3-1; CDR3aa: CASSQRGVGYNEQFF; CDR3nt: TGTGCCAGCAGCCAGAGGGGAGTGGGGTACAATGAGCAGTTCTTC
j_gene: TRBJ1-2; d_gene: .; abundance: .; v_gene: TRBV4-3; CDR3aa: CASSLTLEGGYTF; CDR3nt: TGCGCCAGCAGCCTGACTTTGGAGGGCGGCTACACCTTC
j_gene: TRBJ2-7; d_gene: .; abundance: few; v_gene: TRBV6-1; CDR3aa: CASSDAFARGKGSYEQYF; CDR3nt: TGTGCCAGCAGTGACGCCTTCGCAAGGGGTAAAGGCTCCTACGAGCAGTACTTC
j_gene: TRBJ2-7; d_gene: TRBD2; abundance: .; v_gene: TRBV7-2; CDR3aa: CASSHHMGLAGAPYEQYF; CDR3nt: TGTGCCAGCAGCCACCACATGGGACTAGCGGGAGCCCCCTACGAGCAGTACTTC
j_gene: TRBJ2-3; d_gene: .; abundance: .; v_gene: TRBV9; CDR3aa: CAGSAGETSTDTQYF; CDR3nt: TGTGCCGGCAGCGCAGGGGAAACTAGCACAGATACGCAGTATTTT
j_gene: TRBJ2-7; d_gene: TRBD2; abundance: .; v_gene: TRBV2; CDR3aa: CASSPGGIEQYF; CDR3nt: TGTGCCAGCAGCCCGGGGGGGATCGAGCAGTACTTC
j_gene: TRBJ2-5; d_gene: .; abundance: .; v_gene: TRBV10-3; CDR3aa: CAISWDSREQYF; CDR3nt: TGTGCCATCAGCTGGGACAGTCGGGAGCAGTACTTC
j_gene: TRBJ2-4; d_gene: .; abundance: few; v_gene: TRBV5-1; CDR3aa: CASSEQQEWYF; CDR3nt: TGCGCCAGCAGCGAACAGCAGGAGTGGTACTTC
j_gene: TRBJ2-6; d_gene: TRBD1; abundance: few; v_gene: TRBV24-1; CDR3aa: CATRVTGAGANVLTF; CDR3nt: TGTGCCACCAGAGTAACAGGGGCTGGGGCCAACGTCCTGACTTTC
j_gene: TRBJ2-4; d_gene: .; abundance: .; v_gene: TRBV25-1; CDR3aa: CASSEGGWIEEQYF; CDR3nt: TGTGCCAGCAGTGAAGGGGGATGGATCGAGGAGCAGTACTTC
j_gene: TRBJ1-1; d_gene: .; abundance: .; v_gene: TRBV12-3/TRBV12-4; CDR3aa: CASSFQEVSTEAFF; CDR3nt: TGTGCCAGCAGTTTCCAGGAGGTGTCCACTGAAGCTTTCTTT
j_gene: TRBJ2-1; d_gene: TRBD2; abundance: .; v_gene: TRBV4-1; CDR3aa: CASSQGGAGYYNEQFF; CDR3nt: TGCGCCAGCAGCCAAGGAGGAGCGGGATACTACAATGAGCAGTTCTTC
j_gene: TRBJ2-7; d_gene: .; abundance: few; v_gene: TRBV29-1; CDR3aa: CSVGWEEFYEQYF; CDR3nt: TGCAGCGTTGGGTGGGAGGAATTCTACGAGCAGTACTTC
j_gene: TRBJ1-4; d_gene: .; abundance: few; v_gene: TRBV11-2; CDR3aa: CASSPRLRDANEKLFF; CDR3nt: TGTGCCAGCAGCCCGCGCCTCCGGGACGCAAATGAAAAACTGTTTTTT
j_gene: TRBJ2-1; d_gene: TRBD2; abundance: few; v_gene: TRBV6-1; CDR3aa: CASSVADGTSGRGEQFF; CDR3nt: TGTGCCAGCAGTGTAGCCGACGGGACTAGCGGGAGAGGGGAGCAGTTCTTC
j_gene: TRBJ2-7; d_gene: .; abundance: few; v_gene: TRBV6-2/TRBV6-3; CDR3aa: CASSYVAGRYEQYF; CDR3nt: TGTGCCAGCAGTTACGTCGCAGGGAGGTACGAGCAGTACTTC
j_gene: TRBJ2-7; d_gene: .; abundance: .; v_gene: TRBV6-5; CDR3aa: CASSYTVSNYEQYF; CDR3nt: TGTGCCAGCAGTTATACCGTGAGCAACTACGAGCAGTACTTC
j_gene: TRBJ2-1; d_gene: TRBD1; abundance: .; v_gene: TRBV5-6; CDR3aa: CASSRRTGYNNEQFF; CDR3nt: TGTGCCAGCAGCCGAAGGACAGGGTACAACAATGAGCAGTTCTTC
j_gene: TRBJ2-3; d_gene: .; abundance: .; v_gene: TRBV29-1; CDR3aa: CSGETSTGTQYF; CDR3nt: TGCAGCGGGGAAACTAGCACAGGTACGCAGTATTTT
j_gene: TRBJ1-2; d_gene: .; abundance: few; v_gene: TRBV24-1; CDR3aa: CATSDRRRRYGYTF; CDR3nt: TGTGCCACCAGTGACCGGCGCCGGCGGTATGGCTACACCTTC
j_gene: TRBJ2-7; d_gene: .; abundance: .; v_gene: TRBV6-2/TRBV6-3; CDR3aa: CASTQGPFDTYEQYF; CDR3nt: TGTGCCAGCACTCAGGGACCCTTCGACACCTACGAGCAGTACTTC
j_gene: TRBJ2-1; d_gene: .; abundance: .; v_gene: TRBV7-9; CDR3aa: CASSPRLLSVNERFF; CDR3nt: TGTGCCAGCAGCCCTCGACTACTGTCAGTCAATGAGCGGTTCTTC
j_gene: TRBJ2-7; d_gene: .; abundance: few; v_gene: TRBV15; CDR3aa: CATSRVRGSSYEQYF; CDR3nt: TGTGCCACCAGCAGAGTTAGGGGAAGCTCCTACGAGCAGTACTTC
j_gene: TRBJ2-3; d_gene: .; abundance: few; v_gene: TRBV6-6; CDR3aa: CASSGGARPTDTQYF; CDR3nt: TGTGCCAGCAGTGGGGGGGCCAGGCCCACAGATACGCAGTATTTT
j_gene: TRBJ2-1; d_gene: .; abundance: .; v_gene: TRBV29-1; CDR3aa: CSVAGGIFGEQFF; CDR3nt: TGCAGCGTTGCTGGGGGTATCTTTGGTGAGCAGTTCTTC
j_gene: TRBJ1-5; d_gene: TRBD1; abundance: few; v_gene: TRBV20-1; CDR3aa: CSATGTVNQPQHF; CDR3nt: TGCAGTGCTACCGGGACAGTAAATCAGCCCCAGCATTTT
j_gene: TRBJ2-5; d_gene: .; abundance: .; v_gene: TRBV27; CDR3aa: CASSFSASLQETQYF; CDR3nt: TGTGCCAGCAGTTTCTCGGCGTCCTTACAAGAGACCCAGTACTTC
j_gene: TRBJ2-5; d_gene: .; abundance: few; v_gene: TRBV3-1; CDR3aa: CASSQFLPGTGETQYF; CDR3nt: TGTGCCAGCAGCCAATTCTTGCCCGGGACGGGGGAGACCCAGTACTTC
j_gene: TRBJ2-5; d_gene: .; abundance: .; v_gene: TRBV12-3/TRBV12-4; CDR3aa: CASSFGEVRETQYF; CDR3nt: TGTGCCAGCAGTTTCGGGGAGGTGAGGGAGACCCAGTACTTC
j_gene: TRBJ2-6; d_gene: .; abundance: .; v_gene: TRBV28; CDR3aa: CANINRDSGANVLTF; CDR3nt: TGTGCCAACATTAACAGGGACTCTGGGGCCAACGTCCTGACTTTC
j_gene: TRBJ2-7; d_gene: .; abundance: .; v_gene: TRBV7-9; CDR3aa: CASSPLVSSYNEQYF; CDR3nt: TGTGCCAGCAGCCCCCTAGTGAGCTCCTACAATGAGCAGTACTTC
j_gene: TRBJ2-5; d_gene: TRBD2; abundance: once; v_gene: TRBV7-2; CDR3aa: CASLHSGSGETQYF; CDR3nt: TGTGCCAGCCTTCACAGCGGGAGTGGCGAGACCCAGTACTTC
j_gene: TRBJ2-5; d_gene: .; abundance: .; v_gene: TRBV20-1; CDR3aa: CSARDKDLQETQYF; CDR3nt: TGCAGTGCTAGAGATAAGGACCTACAAGAGACCCAGTACTTC
j_gene: TRBJ2-4; d_gene: .; abundance: .; v_gene: TRBV7-9; CDR3aa: CASNPLQGRGIQYF; CDR3nt: TGTGCCAGCAACCCACTCCAGGGAAGAGGCATTCAGTACTTC
j_gene: TRBJ2-7; d_gene: .; abundance: few; v_gene: TRBV6-2/TRBV6-3; CDR3aa: CASSYWGNEQYF; CDR3nt: TGTGCCAGCAGTTACTGGGGGAACGAGCAGTACTTC
j_gene: TRBJ2-3; d_gene: TRBD2; abundance: .; v_gene: TRBV9; CDR3aa: CASSVGGAGVLDTQYF; CDR3nt: TGTGCCAGCAGCGTAGGAGGTGCGGGAGTCCTAGATACGCAGTATTTT
j_gene: TRBJ2-3; d_gene: TRBD2; abundance: .; v_gene: TRBV11-2; CDR3aa: CASSLVILANTDTQYF; CDR3nt: TGTGCCAGCAGCTTAGTCATACTAGCGAACACAGATACGCAGTATTTT
j_gene: TRBJ2-5; d_gene: TRBD2; abundance: .; v_gene: TRBV9; CDR3aa: CASSVGILAEETQYF; CDR3nt: TGTGCCAGCAGCGTGGGGATACTAGCGGAAGAGACCCAGTACTTC
j_gene: TRBJ1-2; d_gene: .; abundance: .; v_gene: TRBV4-1; CDR3aa: CASSQVRGINYGYTF; CDR3nt: TGCGCCAGCAGCCAAGTGAGAGGGATTAACTATGGCTACACCTTC
j_gene: TRBJ1-5; d_gene: TRBD1; abundance: few; v_gene: TRBV28; CDR3aa: CASSSARDRGALSNQPQHF; CDR3nt: TGTGCCAGCAGTTCAGCCCGGGACAGGGGTGCTTTGAGCAATCAGCCCCAGCATTTT
j_gene: TRBJ2-7; d_gene: .; abundance: .; v_gene: TRBV6-5; CDR3aa: CASSYSAGQISYEQYF; CDR3nt: TGTGCCAGCAGTTACTCGGCGGGACAGATCTCCTACGAGCAGTACTTC
j_gene: TRBJ2-7; d_gene: TRBD2; abundance: .; v_gene: TRBV28; CDR3aa: CASSIPRAGDYEQYF; CDR3nt: TGTGCCAGCAGTATACCTAGGGCGGGAGACTACGAGCAGTACTTC
j_gene: TRBJ2-7; d_gene: TRBD2; abundance: few; v_gene: TRBV5-5; CDR3aa: CASSLGELAGVYEQYF; CDR3nt: TGTGCCAGCAGCTTGGGAGAGCTAGCGGGAGTCTACGAGCAGTACTTC
j_gene: TRBJ2-3; d_gene: .; abundance: .; v_gene: TRBV12-3/TRBV12-4; CDR3aa: CASIRGSRTDTQYF; CDR3nt: TGTGCCAGCATCCGGGGTAGTCGCACAGATACGCAGTATTTT
j_gene: TRBJ1-2; d_gene: .; abundance: few; v_gene: TRBV10-3; CDR3aa: CAISESDRTGYTF; CDR3nt: TGTGCCATCAGTGAGTCCGACAGGACAGGCTACACCTTC
j_gene: TRBJ2-4; d_gene: TRBD2; abundance: few; v_gene: TRBV24-1; CDR3aa: CATSAGGGRDIQYF; CDR3nt: TGTGCCACCAGTGCCGGGGGCGGGAGGGACATTCAGTACTTC
j_gene: TRBJ2-3; d_gene: .; abundance: many; v_gene: TRBV29-1; CDR3aa: CSPMMRSGSTDTQYF; CDR3nt: TGCAGCCCAATGATGAGATCGGGTAGCACAGATACGCAGTATTTT
j_gene: TRBJ2-3; d_gene: TRBD2; abundance: few; v_gene: TRBV11-3; CDR3aa: CASSSRLAGGDTQYF; CDR3nt: TGTGCCAGCAGCTCCAGACTAGCGGGAGGAGATACGCAGTATTTT